This T cell receptor beta chain was observed in a study of cytomegalovirus exposure and HLA in healthy donors. Regarding the study as a whole: Later analysis showed TCR association rates varying by HLA locus, highest for DRB1 and lowest for HLA-C. Most TCR beta V segments were productive about 87% or about 30% of the time in an earlier analysis. The study found most TCR sequences rare, yet found some public TCRs in many donors. A later analysis linked about 17,000 TCR beta sequences to HLA alleles at 0.05 false discovery rate.

Germline CDR1 and CDR2: MGHRA and YSYEKL. CDR3 length equals 14 residues. V was trimmed by 4 bases and J by 2 bases, leaving 12 bases between them. To note about this clone: Its matching antigen is unknown.

PCR used 60 Vbeta primers and 13 Jbeta primers. TCRdb's copy holds only in-frame clones and misses some; the assay was immunoSEQ multiplex PCR. The top ten hold 2.5% to 3% of the sample, which has a few hundred thousand clones, roughly 80% seen once. The clonotype was recovered from a man aged 30-40 years in good health and CMV-seronegative. V and J are TRBV4-1 and TRBJ2-7, with D perhaps TRBD1 (5 bases). Sequenced sample: PBMCs. The CDR3 region is CASSPFQGPYEQYF. The CDR3 nucleotides read TGCGCCAGCAGCCCCTTTCAGGGCCCCTACGAGCAGTACTTC.